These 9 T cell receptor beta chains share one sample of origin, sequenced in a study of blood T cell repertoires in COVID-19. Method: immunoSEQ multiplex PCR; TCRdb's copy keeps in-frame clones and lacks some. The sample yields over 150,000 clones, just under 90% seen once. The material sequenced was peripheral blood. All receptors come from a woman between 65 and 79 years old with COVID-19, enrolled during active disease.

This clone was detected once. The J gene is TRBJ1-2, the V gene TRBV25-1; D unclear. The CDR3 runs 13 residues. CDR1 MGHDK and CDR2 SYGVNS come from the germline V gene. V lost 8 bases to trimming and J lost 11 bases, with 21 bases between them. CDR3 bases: TGTGCCAGCCAAACGAACAACGGGGAGAGATACACCTTC. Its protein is CASQTNNGERYTF.

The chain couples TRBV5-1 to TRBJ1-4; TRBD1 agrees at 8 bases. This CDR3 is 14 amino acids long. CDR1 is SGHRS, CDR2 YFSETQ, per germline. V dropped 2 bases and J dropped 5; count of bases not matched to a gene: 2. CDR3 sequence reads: CASSFRQGNEKLFF. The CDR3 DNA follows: TGCGCCAGCAGCTTCCGACAGGGGAATGAAAAACTGTTTTTT. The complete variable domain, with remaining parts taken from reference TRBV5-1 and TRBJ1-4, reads KAGVTQTPRYLIKTRGQQVTLSCSPISGHRSVSWYQQTPGQGLQFLFEYFSETQRNKGNFPGRFSGRQFSNSRSEMNVSTLELGDSALYLCASSFRQGNEKLFFGSGTQLSVL.

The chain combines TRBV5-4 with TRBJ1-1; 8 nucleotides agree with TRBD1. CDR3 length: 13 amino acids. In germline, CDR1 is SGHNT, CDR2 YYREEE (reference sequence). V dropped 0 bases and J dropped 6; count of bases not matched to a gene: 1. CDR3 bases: TGTGCCAGCAGCTTGGCAGGGGGCTCTGAAGCTTTCTTT. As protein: CASSLAGGSEAFF.

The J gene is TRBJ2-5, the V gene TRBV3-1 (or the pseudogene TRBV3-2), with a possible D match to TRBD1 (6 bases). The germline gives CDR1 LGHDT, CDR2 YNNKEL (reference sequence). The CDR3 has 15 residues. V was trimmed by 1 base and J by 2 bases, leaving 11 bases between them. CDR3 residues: CASSQVSGEQETQYF. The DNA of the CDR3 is TGTGCCAGCAGCCAAGTGTCAGGGGAGCAAGAGACCCAGTACTTC.

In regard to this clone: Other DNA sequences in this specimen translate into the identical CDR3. CDR3 DNA sequence: TGTGCCAGCAGCTTAGTGGGGGGAAGCTCCTACGAGCAGTACTTC. As protein: CASSLVGGSSYEQYF. This chain joins TRBV11-2 and TRBJ2-7; weak D call: TRBD2 (6 bases). The CDR3 sequence is 15 residues long. Per the germline V gene, CDR1 is SGHAT and CDR2 is FQNNGV. The V end was cut by 1 base, the J end by 0 bases, with 10 bases between.

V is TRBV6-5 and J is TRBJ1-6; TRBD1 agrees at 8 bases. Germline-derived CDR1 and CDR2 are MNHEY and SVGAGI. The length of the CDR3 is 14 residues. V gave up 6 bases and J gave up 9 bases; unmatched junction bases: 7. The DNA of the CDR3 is TGTGCCAGCAGGTCGACAGGGGAAGGTTCACCCCTCCACTTT. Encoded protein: CASRSTGEGSPLHF.

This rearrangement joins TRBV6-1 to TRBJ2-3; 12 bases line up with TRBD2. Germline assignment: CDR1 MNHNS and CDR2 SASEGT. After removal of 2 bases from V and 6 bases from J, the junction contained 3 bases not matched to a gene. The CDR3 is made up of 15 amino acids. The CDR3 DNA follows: TGTGCCAGCAGTGAACTAGCGGGGGGGCCGGATACGCAGTATTTT. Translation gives CASSELAGGPDTQYF.

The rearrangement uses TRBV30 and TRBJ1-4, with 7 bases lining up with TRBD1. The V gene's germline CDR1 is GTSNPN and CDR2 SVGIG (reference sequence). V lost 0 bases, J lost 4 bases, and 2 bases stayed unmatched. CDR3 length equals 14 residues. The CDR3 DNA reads TGTGCCTGGAGTGTACGACAGGGTAATGAAAAACTGTTTTTT. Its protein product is CAWSVRQGNEKLFF.

CDR3 coding DNA: TGTGCCAGCAGCGCACAGGGGGTCGTCGCTTTCTTT. Translated, it gives CASSAQGVVAFF. J is TRBJ1-1 and V is TRBV9; 8 nucleotides agree with TRBD1. V lost 3 bases and J lost 11; bases outside the gene matches: 6. Germline loops: CDR1 SGDLS, CDR2 YYNGEE. CDR3 length: 12 residues.